This passage covers 2 T cell receptor beta chains from one sample sequenced in a study of spatial heterogeneity in lung cancer. Their recognized antigens are unknown. Study-wide points: Mutation tallies in tumors tracked expanded intratumoral alpha and beta TCR counts.

Time point given: sample taken at primary tumor resection. TCRdb used MiXCR to reprocess the 5' RACE reads, holding one entry per CDR3 protein. This table has 3,600 or so distinct CDR3 sequences, approximately 7% appearing once. The sequencing used lung tumor tissue, collected at surgery. These receptors all come from a male donor with early-stage non-small cell lung cancer.

By share, this clonotype ranks as medium-sized. With the library built for alpha chains, this beta chain is off target and its frequency is not meaningful. V is TRBV7-3 and J is TRBJ2-5; D is unclear. The CDR3 is 14 amino acids. Trimming took off 4 bases at V and 3 bases at J, with 12 bases between the two ends. The V gene's germline CDR1 is SGHTA and CDR2 FQGTGA. CDR3 protein: CASSSRTPKETQYF. The CDR3 bases are TGTGCCAGCAGCTCCCGGACCCCCAAAGAGACCCAGTACTTC.

This clonotype showed up many times. This beta chain is an off-target read within a library intended for alpha chains, so its frequency means little. This chain links TRBV4-2 with TRBJ2-5; the match to TRBD2 covers 12 bases. The V and J ends lost 2 bases and 2 bases, in that order; junction bases with no gene match: 0. In germline, CDR1 is LGHNA, CDR2 YNFKEQ. CDR3 length: 15 residues. The CDR3 spells CASSQLAGGQETQYF. In DNA, the CDR3 is TGTGCCAGCAGCCAACTAGCGGGGGGGCAAGAGACCCAGTACTTC.